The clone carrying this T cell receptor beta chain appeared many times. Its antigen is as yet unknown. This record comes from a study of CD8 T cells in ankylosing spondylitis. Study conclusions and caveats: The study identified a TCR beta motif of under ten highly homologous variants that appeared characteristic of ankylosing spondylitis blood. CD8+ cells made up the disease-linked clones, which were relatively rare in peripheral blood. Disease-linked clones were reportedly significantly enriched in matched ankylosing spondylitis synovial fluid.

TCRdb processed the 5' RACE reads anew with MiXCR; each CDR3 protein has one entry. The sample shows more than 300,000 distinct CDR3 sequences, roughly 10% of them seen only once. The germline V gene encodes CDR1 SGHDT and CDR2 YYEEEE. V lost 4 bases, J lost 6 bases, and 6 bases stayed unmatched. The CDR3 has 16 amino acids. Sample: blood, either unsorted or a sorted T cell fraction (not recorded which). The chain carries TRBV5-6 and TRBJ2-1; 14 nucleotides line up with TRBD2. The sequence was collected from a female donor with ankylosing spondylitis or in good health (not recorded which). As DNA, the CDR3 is TGTGCCAGCAGCCACCCGGGACTAGCGGGAGCCAATGAGCAGTTCTTC. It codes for CASSHPGLAGANEQFF.